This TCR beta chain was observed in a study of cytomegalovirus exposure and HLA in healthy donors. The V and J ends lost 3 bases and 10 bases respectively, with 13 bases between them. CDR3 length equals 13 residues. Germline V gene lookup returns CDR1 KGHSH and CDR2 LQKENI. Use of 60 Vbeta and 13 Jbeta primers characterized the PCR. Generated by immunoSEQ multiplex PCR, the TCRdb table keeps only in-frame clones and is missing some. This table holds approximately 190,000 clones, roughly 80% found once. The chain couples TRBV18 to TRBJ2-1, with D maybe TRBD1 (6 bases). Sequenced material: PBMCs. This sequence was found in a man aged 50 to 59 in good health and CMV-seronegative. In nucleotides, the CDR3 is TGTGCCAGCTCACCGGGGGCCCTCAGGGAGCAGTTCTTC. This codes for CASSPGALREQFF.